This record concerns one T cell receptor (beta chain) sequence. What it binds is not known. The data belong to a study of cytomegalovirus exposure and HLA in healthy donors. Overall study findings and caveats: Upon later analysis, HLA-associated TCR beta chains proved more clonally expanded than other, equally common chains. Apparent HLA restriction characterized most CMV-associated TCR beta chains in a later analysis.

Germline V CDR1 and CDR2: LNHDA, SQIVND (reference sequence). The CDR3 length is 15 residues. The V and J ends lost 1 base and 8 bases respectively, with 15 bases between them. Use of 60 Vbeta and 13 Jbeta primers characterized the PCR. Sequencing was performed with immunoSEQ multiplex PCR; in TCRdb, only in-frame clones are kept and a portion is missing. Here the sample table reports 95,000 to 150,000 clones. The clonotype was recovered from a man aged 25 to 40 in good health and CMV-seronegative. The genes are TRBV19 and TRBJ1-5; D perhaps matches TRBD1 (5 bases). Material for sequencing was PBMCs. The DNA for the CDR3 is TGTGCCAGTAGTATAGCCGGAGGGGAGGGAAAGCCCCAGCATTTT. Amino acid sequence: CASSIAGGEGKPQHF.